This T cell receptor (beta chain) was documented in a study of monozygotic twins with inflammatory bowel disease. Findings of the study overall: TCRbeta diversity (inverse Simpson) was lower in IBD patients than in healthy co-twins.

The CDR3 sequence is 13 residues long. CDR1 is SQVTM and CDR2 is ANQGSEA in the germline V gene. TCRdb reprocessed the 5' RACE reads, keeping one entry per CDR3 protein, no DNA. The listing contains 300,000 to 400,000 distinct CDR3 sequences. As for this clonotype: The antigen remains unidentified.

The chain has TRBV29-1 and TRBJ2-1; TCRdb outputs TRBD1, but without DNA this stays unchecked. The sample comprised blood. The TCR was taken from a human donor with ulcerative colitis or Crohn's disease, or a healthy co-twin of an affected twin (not recorded which). The CDR3 loop reads CSVAGGSYNEQFF.